This is a list of T cell receptor beta chains from one sample in a study of T-cell memory formation after mild COVID-19. TCRdb re-called the 5' RACE reads through MiXCR, storing one row per CDR3 protein. The profile covers around 370,000 distinct CDR3 sequences, with around a fifth appearing a single time and approximately 13% taken by the ten largest. Sequencing input: PBMCs or a T cell subset sorted from them (not recorded which). The source is an adult woman who had mild COVID-19 (a few samples of this study predate the infection). Cell type and time point are not known. Each CDR3 is given without its conserved first and last residue.

j_gene,len,v_gene,CDR3aa
TRBJ2-5,10,TRBV2,AELGSGETQY
TRBJ2-7,13,TRBV4-3,ASSQDVGGSYEQY
TRBJ1-1,11,TRBV24-1,ATSDPGRFEAF
TRBJ1-6,11,TRBV3-1,ASSHDSNSPLH
TRBJ2-7,15,TRBV15,ATSSTERTGLSYEQY
TRBJ1-1,12,TRBV29-1,RAGTGQMNTEAF
TRBJ2-7,12,TRBV7-9,ASSLVTGVDEQY
TRBJ2-1,13,TRBV24-1,ATSDQGTGGGEQF
TRBJ1-1,13,TRBV9,ASSVGGGMNTEAF
TRBJ2-4,15,TRBV7-2,ASSIYSGALAKNIQY
TRBJ2-1,13,TRBV7-9,ASSPASGAYNEQF
TRBJ2-3,11,TRBV5-1,ASSLARTDTQY
TRBJ2-5,11,TRBV29-1,SVGSYGGETQY
TRBJ1-2,14,TRBV15,ATSRDLTGGVDGYT
TRBJ2-7,15,TRBV4-1,ASSQAASGGWSYEQY
TRBJ1-2,11,TRBV5-1,ASSQGLSGGYT
TRBJ1-5,11,TRBV12-3/TRBV12-4,ASSWGVRQPQH
TRBJ1-1,11,TRBV3-1,ASHKTTGRRTF
TRBJ2-5,14,TRBV5-1,ASSLYTGAVGETQY
TRBJ1-2,13,TRBV13,ASSLHADLTYGYT
TRBJ1-6,12,TRBV15,ATSREGHNSPLH
TRBJ2-7,12,TRBV7-2,ASSSRQGGYEQY
TRBJ2-1,10,TRBV29-1,SVLGGRDEQF
TRBJ1-1,11,TRBV6-1,ASSESENTEAF
TRBJ1-1,14,TRBV9,ASSAVKGGGNTEAF
TRBJ2-1,11,TRBV7-9,ASARPDGHEQF
TRBJ1-1,13,TRBV4-1,ASSQLTGLNTEAF
TRBJ2-7,13,TRBV2,ASSPGAGGLYEQY
TRBJ2-7,11,TRBV19,ASSMGPSYEQY
TRBJ2-1,14,TRBV24-1,ATSDFATPLGDEQF
TRBJ1-2,11,TRBV12-3/TRBV12-4,ASSPGRYYGYT
TRBJ2-7,13,TRBV5-6,ASSNPQDRGYEQY
TRBJ1-5,12,TRBV20-1,SAKSDRDARPQH
TRBJ2-7,12,TRBV6-2/TRBV6-3,ASSLLGQDTLQY
TRBJ2-3,14,TRBV7-6,ASSRVRGQGTDTQY
TRBJ1-1,9,TRBV20-1,SARVEGGAF
TRBJ2-2,13,TRBV29-1,SVVPGQVNTGELF
TRBJ2-1,11,TRBV18,ASSPAPENEQF
TRBJ2-3,11,TRBV7-3,ASSVYLTDTQY
TRBJ1-2,14,TRBV3-1,ASSQAGTGGPNGYT
TRBJ2-7,12,TRBV30,AWSVTGATHEQY
TRBJ1-3,13,TRBV7-6,ASSGRSISGNTIY
TRBJ2-5,11,TRBV7-9,ASSLGWSETQY
TRBJ2-1,15,TRBV2,ATPLGLAGDGGNEQF